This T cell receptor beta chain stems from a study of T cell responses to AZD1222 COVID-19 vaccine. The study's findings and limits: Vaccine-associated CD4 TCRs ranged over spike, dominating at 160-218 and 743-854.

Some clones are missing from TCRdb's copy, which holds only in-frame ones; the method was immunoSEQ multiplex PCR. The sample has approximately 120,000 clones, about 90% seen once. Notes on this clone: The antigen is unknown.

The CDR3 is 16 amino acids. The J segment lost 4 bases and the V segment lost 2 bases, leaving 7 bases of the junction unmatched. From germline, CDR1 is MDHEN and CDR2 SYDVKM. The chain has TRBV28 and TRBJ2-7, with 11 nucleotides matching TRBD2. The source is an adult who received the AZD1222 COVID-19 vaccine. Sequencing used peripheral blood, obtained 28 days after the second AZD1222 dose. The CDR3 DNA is TGTGCCAGCAGTTTAAAAATACTAGCGGGAGATTACGAGCAGTACTTC. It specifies CASSLKILAGDYEQYF.